These T cell receptor beta chains were read from a single sample in a study of blood T cells in healthy people across ages. TCRdb re-called the 5' RACE reads through MiXCR, storing one row per CDR3 protein. There are fewer than 2 million distinct CDR3 sequences in the sample; about 39% occur only once, and 23% lies in the top ten. The material sequenced was blood. All receptors derive from a human donor in good health. CDR3s include the opening cysteine and the closing phenylalanine or tryptophan. The order of the fields is J gene, D gene, clone size, V gene, CDR3 protein, CDR3 DNA. A D gene is named only where the DNA matches it firmly. Some rows mark clone size as missing; the rest say once, few, many or name a class of expanded clone.

>TRBJ2-1|TRBD1|-|TRBV7-8
CASSQGQGREETQFF
TGTGCCAGCAGCCAAGGACAGGGAAGAGAAGAGACCCAGTTCTTC
>TRBJ2-1|-|-|TRBV2
CASSEIVGSYNEQFF
TGTGCCAGCAGTGAAATAGTAGGCTCCTACAATGAGCAGTTCTTC
>TRBJ2-3|-|-|TRBV9
CASSVEADTQYF
TGTGCCAGCAGCGTAGAGGCAGATACGCAGTATTTT
>TRBJ2-1|TRBD1|few|TRBV6-6
CASSYGAGTGRSEQFF
TGTGCCAGCAGTTACGGGGCTGGGACAGGGAGGAGTGAGCAGTTCTTC
>TRBJ2-6|-|-|TRBV28
CASSLRRAVAGANVLTF
TGTGCCAGCAGTTTACGACGCGCAGTAGCTGGGGCCAACGTCCTGACTTTC
>TRBJ1-2|-|few|TRBV7-9
CASSRQLYGYTF
TGTGCCAGCAGCCGACAGCTCTATGGCTACACCTTC
>TRBJ2-7|TRBD2|-|TRBV6-1
CASSDAGGGNEQYF
TGTGCCAGCAGTGACGCGGGGGGGGGAAATGAGCAGTACTTC
>TRBJ2-1|TRBD1|few|TRBV9
CASSVGVGQGYNEQFF
TGTGCCAGCAGCGTAGGTGTCGGACAGGGCTACAATGAGCAGTTCTTC
>TRBJ1-5|-|-|TRBV2
CASSERARLRNQPQHF
TGTGCCAGCAGTGAACGGGCTCGACTCAGAAATCAGCCCCAGCATTTT
>TRBJ2-3|-|-|TRBV28
CASSPFWGTSDTQYF
TGTGCCAGCAGCCCCTTTTGGGGAACGTCAGATACGCAGTATTTT
>TRBJ1-1|-|once|TRBV7-2
CASSLDDRYTEAFF
TGTGCCAGCAGCTTAGACGACAGATACACTGAAGCTTTCTTT
>TRBJ1-6|-|-|TRBV20-1
CSASHRTESNSPLHF
TGCAGTGCTAGCCACAGGACAGAATCTAATTCACCCCTCCACTTT
>TRBJ1-3|TRBD1|-|TRBV13
CASSGTQGARGNTIYF
TGTGCCAGCAGCGGTACTCAGGGGGCGCGTGGAAACACCATATATTTT
>TRBJ2-1|-|few|TRBV20-1
CSANFRVRPSNEQFF
TGCAGTGCTAACTTCCGGGTCCGGCCCTCCAATGAGCAGTTCTTC
>TRBJ2-7|-|-|TRBV29-1
CSVAGGYPSYEQYF
TGCAGCGTTGCGGGCGGGTACCCCTCCTACGAGCAGTACTTC
>TRBJ2-3|-|-|TRBV15
CATSRDRFGGGSTDTQYF
TGTGCCACCAGCAGAGATCGCTTCGGCGGCGGTAGCACAGATACGCAGTATTTT
>TRBJ2-1|TRBD1|-|TRBV28
CASIPGTGSYNEQFF
TGTGCCAGCATTCCCGGGACAGGCTCCTACAATGAGCAGTTCTTC
>TRBJ2-1|TRBD2|few|TRBV29-1
CSVGGLPNSYNEQFF
TGCAGCGTGGGGGGACTACCCAACTCCTACAATGAGCAGTTCTTC
>TRBJ2-1|TRBD1|-|TRBV5-1
CASVKNTGGDEQFF
TGCGCCAGCGTCAAAAACACAGGGGGCGATGAGCAGTTCTTC
>TRBJ2-5|TRBD2|many|TRBV3-1
CASSGTSGSQETQYF
TGTGCCAGTTCGGGGACTAGCGGTTCCCAAGAGACCCAGTACTTC
>TRBJ2-3|TRBD2|-|TRBV6-2/TRBV6-3
CAISGGPITRDTQYF
TGTGCCATCTCGGGGGGTCCTATCACAAGGGATACGCAGTATTTT
>TRBJ1-1|TRBD1|-|TRBV29-1
CSVSRGSTEAFF
TGCAGCGTTTCCAGGGGGTCCACTGAAGCTTTCTTT
>TRBJ2-3|TRBD1|once|TRBV11-2
CASSLMTGVPTDTQYF
TGTGCCAGCAGCTTAATGACAGGGGTCCCCACAGATACGCAGTATTTT
>TRBJ1-1|TRBD1|-|TRBV29-1
CSVVRGPTEAFF
TGCAGCGTTGTCAGGGGGCCCACTGAAGCTTTCTTT
>TRBJ2-3|TRBD2|few|TRBV7-3
CASSFGRLGGVGTDTQYF
TGTGCCAGCAGCTTCGGGCGGTTGGGGGGGGTGGGCACAGATACGCAGTATTTT
>TRBJ2-1|-|-|TRBV7-9
CASSLGAWGYNEQFF
TGTGCCAGTAGCTTGGGAGCCTGGGGCTACAATGAGCAGTTCTTC